The rows below give T cell receptor beta chains drawn from one sample of a study of blood T cell repertoires in COVID-19. Clones were sequenced by immunoSEQ multiplex PCR, and TCRdb holds only the in-frame ones, with some missing. The data show 250,000 to 350,000 clones, about 90% seen once. Source material: peripheral blood. Receptors were obtained from a woman aged 30 to 39 with COVID-19, enrolled during active disease. Both conserved end residues are part of each CDR3. The order of the fields is clone size, CDR3 length, J gene, D gene, V gene, CDR3 protein, CDR3 DNA. The D gene is left open where the match is weak. Clone size, where shown, is once, few, many, or a class for clones that have expanded.

.,17,TRBJ2-3,TRBD2,TRBV4-1,CASSQDGGLGGTDTQYF,TGCGCCAGCAGCCAAGATGGGGGACTAGGGGGCACAGATACGCAGTATTTT
once,17,TRBJ1-4,.,TRBV25-1,CASSPPTGGGSNEKLFF,TGTGCCAGCAGCCCACCCACGGGGGGGGGCAGTAATGAAAAACTGTTTTTT
.,11,TRBJ1-2,.,TRBV12-3/TRBV12-4,CASSSLEGYTF,TGTGCCAGCAGTTCTTTGGAGGGCTACACCTTC
once,16,TRBJ2-1,.,TRBV7-8,CASSSPLTTSYNEQFF,TGTGCCAGCAGCTCACCTCTTACTACCTCCTACAATGAGCAGTTCTTC
.,14,TRBJ2-2,TRBD1,TRBV5-5,CASSMTGGGGELFF,TGTGCCAGCAGTATGACAGGGGGCGGCGGGGAGCTGTTTTTT
.,14,TRBJ1-5,.,TRBV5-1,CASSLTGFDQPQHF,TGCGCCAGCAGCTTGACAGGGTTTGATCAGCCCCAGCATTTT
once,16,TRBJ2-3,.,TRBV6-6,CASSSWVRGSADTQYF,TGTGCCAGCAGTTCTTGGGTGAGAGGGAGCGCAGATACGCAGTATTTT
.,16,TRBJ2-5,TRBD2,TRBV10-3,CAISEIAGGPGETQYF,TGTGCCATCAGTGAAATAGCGGGAGGGCCGGGGGAGACCCAGTACTTC
.,12,TRBJ2-1,TRBD1,TRBV18,CASSTGVNEQFF,TGTGCCAGCTCAACAGGGGTAAATGAGCAGTTCTTC
.,13,TRBJ1-6,.,TRBV7-9,CASSFKGNSPLHF,TGTGCCAGCAGCTTCAAGGGGAATTCACCCCTCCACTTT
few,13,TRBJ2-4,TRBD2,TRBV29-1,CSVAGTSRNIQYF,TGCAGCGTCGCCGGGACTAGTAGAAACATTCAGTACTTC
.,13,TRBJ2-7,.,TRBV6-6,CASSYVDTYEQYF,TGTGCCAGCAGTTACGTGGACACCTACGAGCAGTACTTC
.,15,TRBJ1-5,.,TRBV28,CASSFRGVPNQPQHF,TGTGCCAGCAGTTTCAGGGGCGTTCCGAATCAGCCCCAGCATTTT
.,15,TRBJ2-4,.,TRBV15,CATSRAGEAKNIQYF,TGTGCCACCAGCAGAGCTGGTGAGGCCAAAAACATTCAGTACTTC
.,13,TRBJ2-5,.,TRBV30,CAWGAGGLETQYF,TGTGCCTGGGGTGCAGGAGGCCTGGAGACCCAGTACTTC
once,14,TRBJ1-6,TRBD1,TRBV5-1,CASSFGTGNSPLHF,TGCGCCAGCAGCTTCGGGACAGGGAATTCACCCCTCCACTTT
.,13,TRBJ1-2,.,TRBV5-5,CASSLVDMYGYTF,TGTGCCAGCAGCTTGGTGGACATGTATGGCTACACCTTC
.,18,TRBJ1-4,TRBD1,TRBV4-1,CASSQLSPATGPNEKLFF,TGCGCCAGCAGCCAACTATCCCCCGCGACAGGGCCTAATGAAAAACTGTTTTTT
.,15,TRBJ1-5,TRBD1,TRBV5-5,CASSSMTGTDQPQHF,TGTGCCAGCAGCTCCATGACAGGGACGGATCAGCCCCAGCATTTT
.,14,TRBJ2-7,.,TRBV3-1/TRBV3-2,CASSQVAGSHEQYF,TGTGCCAGCAGCCAAGTCGCGGGAAGCCACGAGCAGTACTTC
.,18,TRBJ1-1,.,TRBV28,CASSSSTGTQKPNTEAFF,TGTGCCAGCAGTTCCTCAACCGGGACACAGAAGCCTAACACTGAAGCTTTCTTT
.,12,TRBJ2-2,.,TRBV19,CASSIAPGELFF,TGTGCCAGTAGTATTGCGCCCGGGGAGCTGTTTTTT
.,13,TRBJ2-5,TRBD2,TRBV2,CASKLLAGETQYF,TGTGCCAGCAAACTACTAGCGGGAGAGACCCAGTACTTC
.,14,TRBJ1-2,.,TRBV28,CASSSGVSGYGYTF,TGTGCCAGCAGTTCCGGGGTTAGTGGCTATGGCTACACCTTC
.,14,TRBJ1-5,.,TRBV9,CASSVAGNGQPQHF,TGTGCCAGCAGCGTAGCAGGGAATGGTCAGCCCCAGCATTTT
.,13,TRBJ1-2,.,TRBV7-8,CASSLAPSYGYTF,TGTGCCAGCAGCTTAGCGCCTAGCTATGGCTACACCTTC
.,16,TRBJ2-3,.,TRBV6-5,CASSYSSAPGSDTQYF,TGTGCCAGCAGTTACTCCTCGGCCCCGGGGTCAGATACGCAGTATTTT
.,16,TRBJ1-6,.,TRBV30,CASTTRRQQKDSPLHF,TGTGCCTCCACAACGAGGAGGCAGCAGAAGGATTCACCCCTCCACTTT
.,16,TRBJ2-1,TRBD2,TRBV5-1,CASSLRTRGSYNEQFF,TGCGCCAGCAGCTTGAGGACTAGGGGCTCCTACAATGAGCAGTTCTTC
.,13,TRBJ2-5,.,TRBV6-2/TRBV6-3,CASSYLPGETQYF,TGTGCCAGCAGTTACCTTCCAGGCGAGACCCAGTACTTC
.,15,TRBJ2-7,TRBD1,TRBV6-2/TRBV6-3,CASTYGGQGVYEQYF,TGTGCCAGCACTTACGGGGGACAGGGGGTCTACGAGCAGTACTTC
.,13,TRBJ1-1,.,TRBV19,CASSKGHLTEAFF,TGTGCCAGTAGTAAGGGACACCTCACTGAAGCTTTCTTT
.,14,TRBJ1-5,TRBD1,TRBV30,CAWSGDRDNQPQHF,TGTGCCTGGAGTGGTGACAGGGACAATCAGCCCCAGCATTTT
.,15,TRBJ2-5,TRBD1,TRBV19,CASRKTGGPVETQYF,TGTGCCAGCAGGAAAACAGGGGGTCCAGTGGAGACCCAGTACTTC
.,11,TRBJ2-3,.,TRBV12-3/TRBV12-4,CASSFAGAQYF,TGTGCCAGCAGTTTTGCCGGAGCGCAGTATTTT
.,15,TRBJ1-1,TRBD1,TRBV5-1,CASSLRSGGNTEAFF,TGCGCCAGCAGCCTAAGATCAGGGGGGAACACTGAAGCTTTCTTT
.,13,TRBJ1-1,.,TRBV30,CAWNLQGNTEAFF,TGTGCCTGGAATTTACAGGGCAACACTGAAGCTTTCTTT
.,18,TRBJ1-2,TRBD1,TRBV18,CASSEPGQPFGANYGYTF,TGTGCCAGCTCAGAACCGGGACAGCCCTTCGGGGCCAACTATGGCTACACCTTC
.,16,TRBJ1-1,.,TRBV18,CASSQINPGLNPEAFF,TGTGCCAGCTCACAAATTAATCCGGGACTCAACCCTGAAGCTTTCTTT
.,14,TRBJ2-1,TRBD1,TRBV27,CASRRRDRGNEQFF,TGTGCCAGCAGGCGCCGGGACAGGGGTAATGAGCAGTTCTTC
.,16,TRBJ1-5,TRBD1,TRBV5-3,CARSVLGTGYNQPQHF,TGTGCCAGAAGCGTACTAGGGACAGGGTATAATCAGCCCCAGCATTTT
.,17,TRBJ2-2,.,TRBV4-1,CASSHRFKRERGGELFF,TGCGCCAGCAGCCATAGATTCAAGAGGGAGAGAGGCGGGGAGCTGTTTTTT
.,11,TRBJ1-4,.,TRBV6-5,CASSLNEKLFF,TGTGCCAGCAGTCTTAATGAAAAACTGTTTTTT
.,16,TRBJ2-2,TRBD1,TRBV5-4,CASSKGQGANTGELFF,TGTGCCAGCAGCAAAGGACAGGGGGCGAACACCGGGGAGCTGTTTTTT
.,13,TRBJ1-1,.,TRBV29-1,CSVRGRKNTEAFF,TGCAGCGTTCGAGGGCGCAAGAACACTGAAGCTTTCTTT
.,15,TRBJ2-1,.,TRBV5-4,CASSLAVADLDEQFF,TGTGCCAGCAGCTTGGCCGTGGCGGACTTGGATGAGCAGTTCTTC
.,13,TRBJ2-1,TRBD1,TRBV28,CASSLTGWNEQFF,TGTGCCAGCAGTCTGACAGGGTGGAATGAGCAGTTCTTC
.,16,TRBJ2-2,TRBD2,TRBV6-1,CASSEYLAGGTGELFF,TGTGCCAGCAGTGAATATCTAGCGGGCGGCACCGGGGAGCTGTTTTTT
many,18,TRBJ2-3,TRBD1,TRBV4-2,CASSQDVDRPTSTDTQYF,TGTGCCAGCAGCCAAGATGTGGACAGGCCCACTAGCACAGATACGCAGTATTTT
few,18,TRBJ1-3,.,TRBV28,CASSFLRSGWVSGNTIYF,TGTGCCAGCAGTTTCCTTAGATCAGGGTGGGTCTCTGGAAACACCATATATTTT
.,13,TRBJ2-5,.,TRBV30,CAFIPRSGETQYF,TGTGCCTTCATACCCCGGAGTGGGGAGACCCAGTACTTC
.,14,TRBJ1-6,.,TRBV28,CASSFPQGGSPLHF,TGTGCCAGCAGTTTCCCCCAGGGTGGATCACCCCTCCACTTT
few,16,TRBJ2-7,TRBD2,TRBV25-1,CASSAATSGRTYEQYF,TGTGCCAGCAGTGCAGCAACTAGCGGGAGAACCTACGAGCAGTACTTC
.,14,TRBJ1-5,.,TRBV6-5,CASSPLRGGQPQHF,TGTGCCAGCAGCCCCCTCAGGGGTGGGCAGCCCCAGCATTTT
.,16,TRBJ2-1,.,TRBV14,CASSQEWEPLNNEQFF,TGTGCCAGCAGCCAAGAGTGGGAGCCCCTTAACAATGAGCAGTTCTTC
.,15,TRBJ1-5,TRBD1,TRBV6-5,CASNHRDSLNQPQHF,TGTGCCAGCAACCACCGGGACAGCCTCAATCAGCCCCAGCATTTT
.,17,TRBJ1-5,.,TRBV19,CASSTAGAGNSNQPQHF,TGTGCCAGTAGTACAGCGGGGGCAGGAAATAGCAATCAGCCCCAGCATTTT
.,14,TRBJ1-2,TRBD1,TRBV3-1/TRBV3-2,CAPTHRGDNYGYTF,TGTGCCCCTACCCACAGGGGAGATAACTATGGCTACACCTTC
.,12,TRBJ1-1,.,TRBV2,CAGHWVNTEAFF,TGTGCCGGACATTGGGTGAACACTGAAGCTTTCTTT